The next 10 T cell receptor beta chains were all read from a single sample in a study of shared clonotypes between healthy human individuals. Data came from immunoSEQ multiplex PCR; TCRdb stores just in-frame clones and leaves some out. The sample records millions of clones, just over 90% being singletons. Sequencing was carried out using naive CD4+ T cells from PBMCs. This sample's subset: CD45RA+ positively selected. The receptor source for this set is a man aged 18 to 30 in good health. Some clones in this sample may be carry-over from other donors' samples.

The CDR3: CASSTTGALGQETQYF. CDR3 nucleotides: TGTGCCAGCAGTACCACAGGGGCTTTGGGCCAAGAGACCCAGTACTTC. The genes are TRBV28 and TRBJ2-5; 7 bases are shared with TRBD1. J lost 1 base, V lost 5 bases, and 10 bases had no gene match. This CDR3 spans 16 amino acids. Germline CDR1 MDHEN, CDR2 SYDVKM.

This clone was picked up a small number of times. The chain couples TRBV19 to TRBJ1-1; no definite D call. CDR1 and CDR2 from the germline V gene are LNHDA and SQIVND (reference sequence). The CDR3 is 15 residues long. V lost 5 bases, J lost 1 base, and 14 bases lay in between. DNA of the CDR3: TGTGCCAGTAGTGGGGAGTGGCCTAGGAACACTGAAGCTTTCTTT. Translated: CASSGEWPRNTEAFF. Using reference TRBV19 and TRBJ1-1 for the parts outside the CDR3, the full variable domain is DGGITQSPKYLFRKEGQNVTLSCEQNLNHDAMYWYRQDPGQGLRLIYYSQIVNDFQKGDIAEGYSVSREKKESFPLTVTSAQKNPTAFYLCASSGEWPRNTEAFFGQGTRLTVV.

This chain joins TRBV4-2 and TRBJ1-2; D not certain. The CDR3 length is 15 residues. V was pared by 0 bases and J by 4 bases, with 12 bases between. Per germline, CDR1 LGHNA and CDR2 YNFKEQ. CDR3 residues: CASSQDPGPIYGYTF. The DNA for the CDR3 is TGTGCCAGCAGCCAAGACCCCGGACCGATCTATGGCTACACCTTC.

The rearrangement uses TRBV5-4 and TRBJ1-2; 8 nucleotides agree with TRBD1. The germline gives CDR1 SGHNT, CDR2 YYREEE (reference sequence). The CDR3 is made up of 13 amino acids. The junction had 6 bases not matched to a gene; V was cut back by 4 bases and J by 7 bases. The CDR3 DNA reads TGTGCCAGCAGCCCGTGGACAGGGAGTGGCTACACCTTC. Protein product: CASSPWTGSGYTF.

This clone was picked up one time. The chain uses TRBV28 and TRBJ2-7, with 9 positions matching TRBD1. After removal of 5 bases from V and 2 bases from J, the junction contained 7 bases not matched to a gene. Germline V gives CDR1 MDHEN, CDR2 SYDVKM. The CDR3 is made up of 15 amino acids. Here the CDR3 reads CASSLTGTGTYEQYF. The CDR3 nucleotides read TGTGCCAGCAGTCTCACCGGGACAGGGACCTACGAGCAGTACTTC.

The chain joins TRBV5-1 to TRBJ1-4; TRBD1 agrees at 7 bases. The germline CDR1 and CDR2 sequences are SGHRS and YFSETQ. The ends lost 3 bases at V and 6 bases at J; junction bases unmatched: 5. CDR3 size: 14 residues. CDR3 nucleotide sequence: TGCGCCAGCAGCTCTACCGGGACAGATGAAAAACTGTTTTTT. Protein: CASSSTGTDEKLFF.

The chain joins TRBV11-2 to TRBJ2-7; a possible D gene is TRBD2 (5 bases). CDR1 is SGHAT and CDR2 is FQNNGV in the germline V gene. The CDR3 runs 13 residues. The V end was cut by 4 bases, the J end by 6 bases, with 13 bases between. The CDR3 DNA is TGTGCCAGCAGCTACTTTAGGGAGTCCGAGCAGTACTTC. This codes for CASSYFRESEQYF.

DNA for the CDR3: TGTGCCAGCAGCTTAGAACAGGGGGCGAATGAGCAGTTCTTC. Amino acids: CASSLEQGANEQFF. The rearrangement joins TRBV7-3 to TRBJ2-1; 9 bases fit TRBD1. The V gene's germline CDR1 is SGHTA and CDR2 FQGTGA. CDR3 length equals 14 residues. The V gene end was trimmed by 2 bases and the J gene end by 7 bases; junction bases not matched to a gene: 3. Together with reference TRBV7-3 and TRBJ2-1, the CDR3 gives the full variable domain: GAGVSQTPSNKVTEKGKYVELRCDPISGHTALYWYRQSLGQGPEFLIYFQGTGAADDSGLPNDRFFAVRPEGSVSTLKIQRTERGDSAVYLCASSLEQGANEQFFGPGTRLTVL.

This clone was seen only a few times. The J gene is TRBJ1-5, the V gene TRBV5-4, with D perhaps matching TRBD1 (5 bases). From germline, CDR1 is SGHNT and CDR2 YYREEE (reference sequence). The CDR3 spans 13 residues. V was shortened by 9 bases and J by 2 bases, with 12 bases between the two germline ends. The CDR3, as DNA: TGTGCCATCTCCAAAGGGGGCAATCAGCCCCAGCATTTT. Amino acids: CAISKGGNQPQHF. The full variable domain, rest sourced from reference TRBV5-4 and TRBJ1-5, is ETGVTQSPTHLIKTRGQQVTLRCSSQSGHNTVSWYQQALGQGPQFIFQYYREEENGRGNFPPRFSGLQFPNYSSELNVNALELDDSALYLCAISKGGNQPQHFGDGTRLSIL.

The CDR3 protein is CASSEGGYEQYF. Written as DNA, the CDR3 is TGTGCCAGCAGTGAGGGTGGCTACGAGCAGTACTTC. V is TRBV6-5 and J is TRBJ2-7; possibly TRBD2 for D (5 bases). Trimming stripped 5 bases from V and 3 bases from J, with 8 bases between. The CDR3 runs to 12 residues. Germline V gene lookup returns CDR1 MNHEY and CDR2 SVGAGI.